The 32 T cell receptor beta chains below come from one sample, sequenced in a study of blood T cell repertoires in COVID-19. Produced via immunoSEQ multiplex PCR; TCRdb's table is partial and in-frame only. This sample has about 160,000 clones; 80% to 90% occur once, and the top ten carry approximately 3%. Sequenced sample: peripheral blood. These TCRs come from a man in his sixties with acute or convalescent COVID-19.

The V call is TRBV10-3, the J call TRBJ2-3; 7 bases align to TRBD2. The length of the CDR3 is 15 residues. The V gene's germline CDR1 is ENHRY and CDR2 SYGVKD. J gave up 1 base and V 2 bases, and 3 bases lay outside the gene matches. CDR3 coding DNA: TGTGCCATCAGTGAGAATCGGGGGGGCACAGATACGCAGTATTTT. Protein: CAISENRGGTDTQYF.

The rearrangement uses TRBV5-5 and TRBJ2-2; D ambiguous. V was trimmed by 4 bases and J by 0 bases, leaving 10 bases between them. The CDR3 consists of 15 residues. Germline CDR1 is SGHKS and CDR2 is YYEKEE (reference sequence). The CDR3 loop reads CASSPRSSNTGELFF. In DNA, the CDR3 is TGTGCCAGCAGCCCCAGAAGTTCGAACACCGGGGAGCTGTTTTTT. Based on the CDR3 plus reference TRBV5-5 and TRBJ2-2, the full variable domain is DAGVTQSPTHLIKTRGQQVTLRCSPISGHKSVSWYQQVLGQGPQFIFQYYEKEERGRGNFPDRFSARQFPNYSSELNVNALLLGDSALYLCASSPRSSNTGELFFGEGSRLTVL.

J is TRBJ1-6 and V is TRBV19; TRBD1 matches 10 bases. V trimming: 5 bases; J trimming: 3 bases; junction bases outside the gene matches: 10. CDR1 and CDR2 from the germline V gene are LNHDA and SQIVND (reference sequence). CDR3 size: 18 residues. Here the CDR3 reads CASSRLETGGFYNSPLHF. The CDR3, as DNA: TGTGCCAGTAGTCGATTAGAGACAGGGGGCTTCTATAATTCACCCCTCCACTTT.

V gene TRBV3-1 (or the pseudogene TRBV3-2) combines with J gene TRBJ2-7; TRBD2 matches 8 bases. The trim removed 1 base at V and 7 bases at J, leaving 6 bases unmatched. This CDR3 spans 14 amino acids. CDR1 is LGHDT, CDR2 YNNKEL, per germline (reference sequence). The CDR3 DNA reads as TGTGCCAGCAGCCAAGCGGGGGGGCCAGGAGAGCAGTACTTC. Translated, it gives CASSQAGGPGEQYF.

The chain joins TRBV23-1 to TRBJ2-1; tentatively, D is TRBD2 (6 bases). TRBV23-1 is identified as an open reading frame with a role that is uncertain. The CDR3 runs to 16 residues. V gave up 4 bases and J gave up 10 bases, with 23 bases separating them. CDR3 bases: TGCGCCAGCAGTCCGCACGGAGGGCTAGGCATTCGCGAGCAGTTCTTC. Amino acid sequence: CASSPHGGLGIREQFF.

The CDR3 sequence: CASSQGSSGSYNEQFF. In DNA form, the CDR3 reads TGTGCCAGCAGCCAAGGCTCTAGCGGCTCCTACAATGAGCAGTTCTTC. The J gene is TRBJ2-1, the V gene TRBV4-2; 7 bases match TRBD2. CDR1 and CDR2 from the germline V gene are LGHNA and YNFKEQ. After removal of 1 base from V and 0 bases from J, the junction contained 3 bases not matched to a gene. The CDR3 has 16 amino acids.

Concerning this clone: Other DNA sequences from this sample encode an identical CDR3 as well. V gene TRBV10-3 combines with J gene TRBJ1-2; the match to TRBD1 covers 11 bases. The V and J ends lost 10 bases and 8 bases, in that order; junction bases with no gene match: 9. The CDR3 is 13 residues long. Germline values: CDR1 ENHRY, CDR2 SYGVKD. The CDR3 region is CATRTGGTGGYTF. In DNA form, the CDR3 reads TGTGCCACCAGGACAGGGGGCACGGGAGGCTACACCTTC.

Regarding this clone: Other nucleotide sequences in the sample specify the same CDR3. This sequence joins TRBV3-1 (or the pseudogene TRBV3-2) and TRBJ1-6; D might be TRBD1 (6 bases). CDR3 length: 14 amino acids. CDR1 and CDR2 from the germline V gene are LGHDT and YNNKEL (reference sequence). The germline V and J ends were trimmed by 1 base and 9 bases, with 10 bases remaining between them. This CDR3 reads CASSQVKGGSPLHF. CDR3 nucleotide sequence: TGTGCCAGCAGCCAAGTGAAAGGGGGTTCACCCCTCCACTTT.

This chain connects TRBV6-6 to TRBJ1-1; tentatively, D is TRBD1 (6 bases). V lost 5 bases to trimming and J lost 4 bases, with 11 bases between them. Germline V CDR1 and CDR2: MNHNY, SVGAGI (reference sequence). The CDR3 loop spans 13 amino acids. For the CDR3, the DNA is TGTGCCAGCAGTGCACAGGGACGCACTGAAGCTTTCTTT. Translation gives CASSAQGRTEAFF.

The genes are TRBV14 and TRBJ2-7, with TRBD1 identical over 10 bases. Losses at the gene ends were 1 base for V and 6 bases for J; bases not matched to a gene: 12. CDR3 length: 17 residues. Germline CDR1 reads SGHDN; CDR2 reads FVKESK. The CDR3 sequence is CASSQGGFGTGEGEQYF. As DNA, the CDR3 is TGTGCCAGCAGCCAAGGAGGGTTCGGGACAGGGGAAGGCGAGCAGTACTTC.

This chain joins TRBV28 and TRBJ2-1, with D maybe TRBD1 (5 bases). Germline loops: CDR1 MDHEN, CDR2 SYDVKM. V lost 5 bases, J lost 0 bases, and 14 bases lay in between. The CDR3 is 16 amino acids. This chain's CDR3 is CASSPATDTSYNEQFF. The CDR3 region has the DNA TGTGCCAGCAGTCCCGCCACGGACACCTCCTACAATGAGCAGTTCTTC.

The CDR3 region has the DNA TGTGCCAGCAGCCAAGACTTGCAGGTAAATCAGCCCCAGCATTTT. Translating it yields CASSQDLQVNQPQHF. This chain uses TRBV3-1 (or the pseudogene TRBV3-2) with TRBJ1-5; D unresolved. The germline CDR1 and CDR2 sequences are LGHDT and YNNKEL (reference sequence). CDR3 size: 15 residues. Trimming cost V 0 bases and J 4 bases, with 10 bases left between them.

The chain recombines TRBV6-5 with TRBJ2-7; D may be TRBD1 (5 bases). CDR3 length: 12 amino acids. The ends were cut back, 6 bases at V and 4 bases at J, with 10 bases in the middle. Looked up from germline, CDR1 is MNHEY and CDR2 is SVGAGI. The CDR3: CASRNQGYEQYF. The CDR3 DNA reads as TGTGCCAGCAGGAATCAGGGTTACGAGCAGTACTTC.

The chain couples TRBV11-3 to TRBJ2-2, with D possibly being TRBD1 (6 bases). Germline V lookup: CDR1 SGHNT, CDR2 YENEEA. There are 17 residues in the CDR3. V was clipped by 5 bases and J by 2 bases, with 18 bases between them. The DNA of the CDR3 is TGTGCCAGCAGCCACAGGGTGACAGGTCCTAACACCGGGGAGCTGTTTTTT. Protein sequence: CASSHRVTGPNTGELFF.

The chain has TRBV4-2 and TRBJ2-3, with 10 nucleotides matching TRBD2. The CDR3 extends over 19 amino acids. The junction had 13 bases not matched to a gene; V was cut back by 0 bases and J by 4 bases. Germline loops: CDR1 LGHNA, CDR2 YNFKEQ. The CDR3 loop reads CASSQDPVVAGGPSDTQYF. The CDR3 DNA follows: TGTGCCAGCAGCCAAGATCCCGTGGTAGCGGGGGGTCCCTCAGATACGCAGTATTTT.

The chain is built from TRBV11-3 and TRBJ1-4; D not resolved. Germline V gene lookup returns CDR1 SGHNT and CDR2 YENEEA. Deletions cut 5 bases from V and 7 bases from J, with 23 bases between. The CDR3 length is 17 residues. The CDR3 sequence is CASSAAGLRGLGEKLFF. The DNA for the CDR3 is TGTGCCAGCAGCGCCGCCGGCTTACGTGGGCTGGGTGAAAAACTGTTTTTT.

V gene TRBV7-9 combines with J gene TRBJ2-1; TRBD2 matches 9 bases. Trimming took 1 base from V and 10 from J; bases not matched to a gene: 11. The CDR3 has 16 residues. In germline, CDR1 is SEHNR, CDR2 FQNEAQ (reference sequence). Here the CDR3 reads CASSLVLAGNPIEQFF. CDR3 nucleotides: TGTGCCAGCAGCTTAGTCCTAGCGGGGAACCCCATCGAGCAGTTCTTC.

The chain combines TRBV6-5 with TRBJ2-2; no reliable D call. The CDR3 totals 16 residues. The ends were cut back, 0 bases at V and 4 bases at J, with 12 bases in the middle. The germline gives CDR1 MNHEY, CDR2 SVGAGI. The CDR3 loop is CASSYSEARGTGELFF. CDR3 coding DNA: TGTGCCAGCAGTTACTCAGAGGCTCGAGGCACCGGGGAGCTGTTTTTT.

V gene TRBV5-6 combines with J gene TRBJ2-7, with 8 bases that match TRBD2. V lost 4 bases, J lost 5 bases, and 8 bases stayed unmatched. The CDR3 runs 14 residues. Germline assignment: CDR1 SGHDT and CDR2 YYEEEE. The CDR3 loop is CASSVGLGTNEQYF. In nucleotides, the CDR3 is TGTGCCAGCAGCGTGGGACTAGGCACGAACGAGCAGTACTTC.

The J gene is TRBJ2-2, the V gene TRBV6-5; 10 bases are shared with TRBD2. Germline CDR1 and CDR2: MNHEY and SVGAGI. J lost 10 bases, V lost 7 bases, and 12 bases had no gene match. The CDR3 runs to 15 residues. DNA for the CDR3: TGTGCCAGCATTCTGACAGGACTAGCGGTGATGGAGCTGTTTTTT. It yields the protein CASILTGLAVMELFF.

The chain employs TRBV3-1 (or the pseudogene TRBV3-2) and TRBJ2-2; D unresolved. The V end lost 2 bases, the J end lost 6 bases, and 10 bases lay between the germline ends. In germline, CDR1 is LGHDT, CDR2 YNNKEL (reference sequence). There are 14 residues in the CDR3. CDR3 bases: TGTGCCAGCAGCCAAATCCTCCAGGCCGGGGAGCTGTTTTTT. Encoded protein: CASSQILQAGELFF.

This chain links TRBV23-1 with TRBJ1-3; the D gene is possibly TRBD1 (6 bases). TRBV23-1 is treated as an ORF (open reading frame) with a function not yet certain. Between the trimmed V and J ends, which lost 7 bases and 4 bases, there was a span of 17 bases. The CDR3 is made up of 15 amino acids. The CDR3, as DNA: TGCGCCAGCACCCCAGGGACATATTTCGGAAACACCATATATTTT. Translated, it gives CASTPGTYFGNTIYF.

This clone was counted a single time. This rearrangement joins TRBV29-1 to TRBJ2-1; D is perhaps TRBD1 (8 bases). CDR3 length equals 13 residues. V was shortened by 7 bases and J by 4 bases, with 14 bases between the two germline ends. Germline V lookup: CDR1 SQVTM, CDR2 ANQGSEA. CDR3 in amino acids: CSETGGGYNEQFF. Here the CDR3 DNA reads TGCAGCGAAACAGGGGGGGGATACAATGAGCAGTTCTTC.

The chain couples TRBV5-6 to TRBJ1-1; D is ambiguous. This CDR3 comprises 11 residues. Germline V lookup: CDR1 SGHDT, CDR2 YYEEEE. V lost 4 bases and J 7 bases, leaving 8 bases between the germline ends. The CDR3 loop reads CASSLSDEAFF. The CDR3 coding sequence is TGTGCCAGCAGCCTCTCAGATGAAGCTTTCTTT.

The genes are TRBV27 and TRBJ2-7; D may be TRBD1 (5 bases). The germline CDR1 and CDR2 sequences are MNHEY and SMNVEV (reference sequence). This CDR3 is built from 13 residues. V was clipped by 2 bases and J by 6 bases, with 11 bases between them. Written as DNA, the CDR3 is TGTGCCAGCAGTTTACTCCAGGGCGGCGAGCAGTACTTC. Translation gives CASSLLQGGEQYF.

V usage is TRBV11-2 and J usage is TRBJ2-2; D perhaps matches TRBD1 (6 bases). Trimming stripped 3 bases from V and 4 bases from J, with 12 bases between. Germline CDR1 is SGHAT and CDR2 is FQNNGV. CDR3 size: 15 residues. CDR3 sequence: CASSFGRGATGELFF. CDR3 nucleotide sequence: TGTGCCAGCAGCTTTGGCAGGGGCGCCACCGGGGAGCTGTTTTTT.

The chain combines TRBV5-4 with TRBJ1-2; the match to TRBD1 covers 7 bases. Germline V gene data show CDR1 as SGHNT and CDR2 as YYREEE (reference sequence). CDR3 size: 14 residues. With V trimmed by 4 bases and J by 2 bases, 5 bases remained unmatched. The CDR3 spells CASSTGAPNYGYTF. The CDR3 bases are TGTGCCAGCAGCACAGGGGCACCAAACTATGGCTACACCTTC.

Only one count was recorded for this clone. This chain connects TRBV19 to TRBJ1-6; D possibly corresponds to TRBD1 (5 bases). CDR3 length equals 15 residues. CDR1 LNHDA and CDR2 SQIVND come from the germline V gene (reference sequence). V lost 5 bases and J lost 6, with 14 bases in between. CDR3: CASSLVGVGNSPLHF. The CDR3 coding sequence is TGTGCCAGTAGTCTGGTAGGGGTTGGTAATTCACCCCTCCACTTT. The full variable domain, completed using reference TRBV19 and TRBJ1-6, is DGGITQSPKYLFRKEGQNVTLSCEQNLNHDAMYWYRQDPGQGLRLIYYSQIVNDFQKGDIAEGYSVSREKKESFPLTVTSAQKNPTAFYLCASSLVGVGNSPLHFGNGTRLTVT.

The CDR3 here is CASSSSGGVSYNEQFF. For the CDR3, the DNA is TGTGCCAGCAGCTCTAGCGGGGGGGTGTCTTACAATGAGCAGTTCTTC. The chain is built from TRBV7-3 and TRBJ2-1, with 12 bases matching TRBD2. This CDR3 is 16 amino acids long. V dropped 4 bases and J dropped 4; count of bases not matched to a gene: 5. Germline assignment: CDR1 SGHTA and CDR2 FQGTGA.

This clone turned up a few times. The chain carries TRBV7-2 and TRBJ1-5; 8 nucleotides align to TRBD1. The germline V gene has CDR1 SGHTA and CDR2 FQGNSA. V lost 5 bases and J lost 2; bases outside the gene matches: 8. The length of the CDR3 is 16 residues. CDR3 sequence: CASSLSARGRNQPQHF. CDR3 nucleotides: TGTGCCAGCAGCCTATCAGCCAGGGGGCGCAATCAGCCCCAGCATTTT.

The rearrangement joins TRBV6-6 to TRBJ1-1; D remains ambiguous. Trimming took 2 bases from V and 1 from J, leaving 11 bases between them. The CDR3 has 15 residues. CDR1 and CDR2 (germline): MNHNY, SVGAGI (reference sequence). The CDR3 reads CASSYPSGQNTEAFF. CDR3 DNA sequence: TGTGCCAGCAGTTACCCGAGTGGGCAGAACACTGAAGCTTTCTTT.

This chain joins TRBV30 and TRBJ1-2; D gene uncertain. The germline V gene has CDR1 GTSNPN and CDR2 SVGIG (reference sequence). The CDR3 runs 13 residues. Trimming removed 2 bases from V and 2 bases from J, with 9 bases in between. The CDR3 DNA follows: TGTGCCTGGAGTATAGATTTGAACTATGGCTACACCTTC. Amino acids: CAWSIDLNYGYTF.